Below, 10 T cell receptor beta chains from the same sample are listed, as sequenced in a study of early T cells in non-severe SARS-CoV-2 infection. TCRdb passed the 5' RACE reads through MiXCR, listing each CDR3 protein once. This table holds tens of thousands of distinct CDR3 sequences, around 6% found once. Sequencing used whole blood. Every receptor here comes from an adult who was a healthcare worker with PCR-confirmed SARS-CoV-2 infection or an uninfected control (not recorded which).

The chain carries TRBV29-1 and TRBJ2-5; D uncertain. Trimming pared 8 bases from V and 4 bases from J, leaving 11 bases between. This CDR3 has 11 residues. Germline V CDR1 and CDR2: SQVTM, ANQGSEA. CDR3 sequence reads: CSKGVGETQYF. The DNA of the CDR3 is TGCAGCAAAGGAGTTGGAGAGACCCAGTACTTC.

This clonotype was found many times. The J gene is TRBJ2-7, the V gene TRBV6-2 or TRBV6-3, with D possibly being TRBD2 (5 bases). Trimming pared 7 bases from V and 2 bases from J, leaving 6 bases between. CDR3 length: 11 residues. Germline V gives CDR1 MNHEY, CDR2 SVGEGT. The CDR3 sequence is CASTGAYEQYF. The DNA of the CDR3 is TGTGCCAGCACCGGGGCCTACGAGCAGTACTTC.

This clonotype was detected many times. This chain joins TRBV20-1 and TRBJ2-5; TRBD1 agrees at 7 bases. This CDR3 contains 15 residues. Germline V gene data show CDR1 as DFQATT and CDR2 as SNEGSKA (reference sequence). Trimming took 0 bases from V and 5 from J; bases not matched to a gene: 9. CDR3 residues: CSARDVLTGIETQYF. The CDR3 DNA reads TGCAGTGCTAGAGATGTCCTGACAGGGATCGAGACCCAGTACTTC.

By proportion, this clonotype is medium-sized. CDR3 in DNA: TGTGCCAGCAGCCAAGGTATCGGGAGCGGGAGTTACGAGCAGTACTTC. Its translation: CASSQGIGSGSYEQYF. The chain joins TRBV3-1 to TRBJ2-7; TRBD2 matches at 8 bases. Germline assignment: CDR1 LGHDT and CDR2 YNNKEL (reference sequence). Trimming at V came to 1 base and at J to 4 bases, leaving 9 bases not matched to a gene. This CDR3 contains 16 residues.

This clonotype has a count of ten or more. The rearrangement joins TRBV28 to TRBJ1-5; D is ambiguous. Germline CDR1 is MDHEN and CDR2 is SYDVKM. V was clipped by 2 bases and J by 5 bases, with 4 bases between them. There are 12 residues in the CDR3. In nucleotides, the CDR3 is TGTGCCAGCAGTTTAGGGTATCAGCCCCAGCATTTT. Translation: CASSLGYQPQHF.

The sample holds many counts of this clonotype. CDR3 in DNA: TGTGCCAGCAGTTTATGGGACGGGAACACCGGGGAGCTGTTTTTT. Its translation: CASSLWDGNTGELFF. This rearrangement joins TRBV12-3 or TRBV12-4 to TRBJ2-2; D assignment may be TRBD1 or TRBD2 (5 bases each). V lost 2 bases and J lost 1, with 8 bases in between. The CDR3 spans 15 residues.

The table lists this clonotype with many counts. The V gene is TRBV10-3, the J gene TRBJ2-7, with TRBD2 matching over 7 bases. CDR1 and CDR2 from the germline V gene are ENHRY and SYGVKD. The CDR3 has 16 residues. With 2 bases clipped from V and 4 bases from J, the junction kept 11 bases outside the gene matches. CDR3 nucleotides: TGTGCCATCAGTGAGCCATCGTGGGAGGGCCAGTACGAGCAGTACTTC. Translation: CAISEPSWEGQYEQYF.

The chain employs TRBV27 and TRBJ2-7; D gene unclear. The CDR3 loop spans 13 amino acids. Germline assignment: CDR1 MNHEY and CDR2 SMNVEV (reference sequence). The V gene lost 6 bases and the J gene lost 6 bases, with 15 bases spanning the gap. CDR3 nucleotides: TGTGCCAGCAGGACTGCGCCGGCTACCGAGCAGTACTTC. Amino acid sequence: CASRTAPATEQYF.

This clonotype has at least ten counts. V is TRBV7-8 and J is TRBJ2-1; 14 bases agree with TRBD2. Germline-derived CDR1 and CDR2 are SGHVS and FQNEAQ. Trimming took 5 bases from V and 7 from J; bases not matched to a gene: 10. The CDR3 runs to 17 residues. CDR3 nucleotide sequence: TGTGCCAGCAGCCCCGGGGCGGGACTAGCGGGAGTGAATGAGCAGTTCTTC. This gives the protein CASSPGAGLAGVNEQFF.

This clonotype rates as medium-sized. The chain uses TRBV25-1 and TRBJ2-5; 8 nucleotides line up with TRBD1. The J segment lost 5 bases and the V segment lost 5 bases, leaving 7 bases of the junction unmatched. The CDR3 contains 14 residues. Germline CDR1 MGHDK, CDR2 SYGVNS. The CDR3 DNA reads TGTGCCAGCAGTTTTGGACAGGGCCTCGAGACCCAGTACTTC. This sequence encodes CASSFGQGLETQYF.